Below are 8 T cell receptor beta chains sequenced from a single sample in a study of CD4 and CD8 cells across lung adenocarcinoma regions (dated by TCRdb to 2016 to 2019). Library creation used PCR. Data came from a HiSeq X Ten. Starting from the raw public reads, TCRdb applied fastp trimming at Q25, assembled clones with MiXCR and retained in-frame beta chains. A single entry per CDR3 protein holds the most common genes and DNA from its merged rows. Recorded for this sample are roughly 25,000 distinct CDR3 sequences; approximately 52% of them occurred a single time. About a fifth of the sample belongs to the ten largest clones. Sequenced material: CD4+ T cells from the center of a lung tumor. This sample's cell subset or site label indicates: tumor center region. The source is a male donor with lung adenocarcinoma. The CD4 and CD8 labels of this study may be unreliable.

This clonotype is judged large. The chain employs TRBV6-1 and TRBJ2-1; 15 positions agree with TRBD2. Per the germline V gene, CDR1 is MNHNS and CDR2 is SASEGT. Unmatched junction bases numbered 6, after V lost 2 bases and J lost 4 bases. The CDR3 length is 18 residues. The DNA of the CDR3 is TGTGCCAGCAGTGAATGGGGACTAGCGGGAGGTACATACAATGAGCAGTTCTTC. Protein product: CASSEWGLAGGTYNEQFF.

The chain uses TRBV6-1 and TRBJ2-2, with a tentative D call TRBD2 (7 bases). The CDR3 sequence is 16 residues long. V shed 5 bases and J shed 12 bases, with 25 bases lying between them. Germline CDR1 MNHNS, CDR2 SASEGT. CDR3 sequence (DNA): TGTGCCAGCAGTAAGAAGGGGGGGACGGACACCGGTAAGCTGTTTTTT. Protein sequence: CASSKKGGTDTGKLFF.

At least ten counts were recorded for this clonotype. The chain joins TRBV6-1 to TRBJ1-2; TRBD1 matches 8 bases. Trimming took 5 bases from V and 2 from J; bases not matched to a gene: 4. CDR3 size: 14 residues. Germline V CDR1 and CDR2: MNHNS, SASEGT. CDR3 DNA: TGTGCCAGCAGTCCAGGACAGGGCAACTATGGCTACACCTTC. Protein sequence: CASSPGQGNYGYTF.

The chain combines TRBV27 with TRBJ2-5; D is possibly TRBD2 (6 bases). Germline CDR1 and CDR2: MNHEY and SMNVEV (reference sequence). V was shortened by 5 bases and J by 5 bases, with 18 bases between the two germline ends. The CDR3 totals 15 residues. The CDR3: CASSPVAGPWETQYF. CDR3 in DNA: TGTGCCAGCAGTCCCGTGGCGGGGCCTTGGGAGACCCAGTACTTC.

Of note for this clonotype: This sequence may be a read error, since a much larger clone differs from it by one base. This sequence joins TRBV25-1 and TRBJ2-1; 10 bases agree with TRBD1. The CDR3 extends over 17 amino acids. The V gene end was trimmed by 10 bases and the J gene end by 10 bases; junction bases not matched to a gene: 22. The germline V gene encodes CDR1 MGHDK and CDR2 SYGVNS. The CDR3 sequence is CANSTGQGRFRNYEQFF. CDR3 DNA sequence: TGTGCCAACTCAACGGGACAGGGGCGTTTTAGGAACTACGAGCAGTTCTTC.

This clonotype was observed a few times. The CDR3, as DNA: TGTGCCAGCAGTTACGGCGTAGGGGGAAACACCATATATTTT. Amino acid sequence: CASSYGVGGNTIYF. J is TRBJ1-3 and V is TRBV6-5; D is unresolved. The germline V and J ends were trimmed by 2 bases and 4 bases, with 9 bases remaining between them. CDR3 size: 14 residues. Per germline, CDR1 MNHEY and CDR2 SVGAGI.

Many counts were recorded for this clonotype. The chain is built from TRBV27 and TRBJ1-1; the D is unclear. There are 13 residues in the CDR3. Per germline, CDR1 MNHEY and CDR2 SMNVEV (reference sequence). Trimming cost V 5 bases and J 0 bases, with 7 bases left between them. CDR3: CASSTILNTEAFF. In nucleotides, the CDR3 is TGTGCCAGCAGTACCATTTTGAACACTGAAGCTTTCTTT.

Remarks on this clonotype: One end of the junction does not line up with germline, which may come from a read error. The V call is TRBV6-5, the J call TRBJ2-3, with TRBD2 matching over 9 bases. Germline values: CDR1 MNHEY, CDR2 SVGAGI. This CDR3 spans 16 amino acids. CDR3 coding DNA: TGTGCCAGCAGCTACCAGGGCGGGAGGGCCACAGACACGCAGTATTTT. Translating it yields CASSYQGGRATDTQYF.